One sample yielded the 12 T cell receptor beta chains listed below, sequenced in a study of T-cell reconstitution after alpha-beta-depleted transplantation in children. For TCRbeta, the library was prepared with unique molecular identifiers. TCRdb redid the calling of the PCR reads with MiXCR, one entry per CDR3 protein. This sample has 500,000 to 650,000 distinct CDR3 sequences, with 9.5% to 12% found just once. The input for sequencing was PBMCs, mostly from graft donor cells, taken 180 days after TCRalphabeta/CD19-depleted stem cell transplant. These receptors originate from a female patient between 2 and 15 years old who had a stem cell transplant for aplastic anemia, so the T cells may come from the graft donor.

V usage is TRBV20-1 and J usage is TRBJ2-1; D unresolved. Germline values: CDR1 DFQATT, CDR2 SNEGSKA (reference sequence). The CDR3 runs to 15 residues. V was shortened by 0 bases and J by 0 bases, with 9 bases between the two germline ends. CDR3 sequence (DNA): TGCAGTGCTAGAGATGTCCGGAGCTCCTACAATGAGCAGTTCTTC. Translating gives CSARDVRSSYNEQFF.

Here the CDR3 reads CASSVDGSLADTQYF. DNA for the CDR3: TGTGCCAGCAGCGTAGACGGGAGTCTCGCAGATACGCAGTATTTT. This rearrangement joins TRBV9 to TRBJ2-3; weak D call: TRBD2 (6 bases). The CDR3 has 15 amino acids. The V gene's germline CDR1 is SGDLS and CDR2 YYNGEE. Trimming removed 0 bases from V and 4 bases from J, with 12 bases in between. Complete variable domain (other parts from reference TRBV9 and TRBJ2-3): DSGVTQTPKHLITATGQRVTLRCSPRSGDLSVYWYQQSLDQGLQFLIQYYNGEERAKGNILERFSAQQFPDLHSELNLSSLELGDSALYFCASSVDGSLADTQYFGPGTRLTVL.

Many counts were recorded for this clonotype. The chain combines TRBV5-1 with TRBJ2-1, with 12 bases aligning to TRBD2. The CDR3 has 15 amino acids. V shed 4 bases, J shed 7 bases, and the junction held 6 bases outside the gene matches. Germline V gene sequence: CDR1 SGHRS, CDR2 YFSETQ. The CDR3 bases are TGCGCCAGCAGCCTGACTAGCGGGAGCCAAAATGAGCAGTTCTTC. Amino acid sequence: CASSLTSGSQNEQFF. Full variable domain (missing parts from reference TRBV5-1 and TRBJ2-1): KAGVTQTPRYLIKTRGQQVTLSCSPISGHRSVSWYQQTPGQGLQFLFEYFSETQRNKGNFPGRFSGRQFSNSRSEMNVSTLELGDSALYLCASSLTSGSQNEQFFGPGTRLTVL.

This clonotype has more than one count but fewer than ten. The chain uses TRBV4-1 and TRBJ2-1, with 14 bases fitting TRBD2. V trimming: 0 bases; J trimming: 4 bases; junction bases outside the gene matches: 11. CDR1 and CDR2 from the germline V gene are MGHRA and YSYEKL. CDR3 length: 20 residues. CDR3 DNA sequence: TGCGCCAGCAGCCAAGAACCGGGACTAGCGGGAGCGGCTAGGTACAATGAGCAGTTCTTC. Its translation is CASSQEPGLAGAARYNEQFF.

This sequence joins TRBV30 and TRBJ2-1; TRBD2 matches at 7 bases. The CDR3 contains 11 residues. V was pared by 7 bases and J by 7 bases, with 4 bases of the junction left unmatched. Germline V CDR1 and CDR2: GTSNPN, SVGIG (reference sequence). CDR3 loop: CALSLANEQFF. CDR3 nucleotides: TGTGCCTTATCACTAGCGAATGAGCAGTTCTTC. Complete variable domain (other parts from reference TRBV30 and TRBJ2-1): SQTIHQWPATLVQPVGSPLSLECTVEGTSNPNLYWYRQAAGRGLQLLFYSVGIGQISSEVPQNLSASRPQDRQFILSSKKLLLSDSGFYLCALSLANEQFFGPGTRLTVL.

This clonotype showed up just a few times. V is TRBV15 and J is TRBJ2-3, with 9 positions matching TRBD2. The CDR3 extends over 16 amino acids. CDR1 is LNHNV and CDR2 is YYDKDF in the germline V gene (reference sequence). V dropped 8 bases and J dropped 4; count of bases not matched to a gene: 13. The CDR3 spells CATRREGAIWSDTQYF. CDR3 DNA: TGTGCCACCCGGCGGGAGGGAGCTATTTGGTCAGATACGCAGTATTTT.

The chain is built from TRBV18 and TRBJ2-7; D ambiguous. V dropped 6 bases and J dropped 1 base, with 10 bases sitting between them. From germline, CDR1 is KGHSH and CDR2 LQKENI. This CDR3 is built from 13 residues. CDR3 sequence (DNA): TGTGCCAGCTCCTCCACCCTTTCCTACGAGCAGTACTTC. Its translation is CASSSTLSYEQYF.

The chain couples TRBV6-5 to TRBJ2-2; D is ambiguous. Germline CDR1 reads MNHEY; CDR2 reads SVGAGI. The CDR3 sequence is 15 residues long. With 0 bases removed from V and 1 base from J, the gap between germline ends came to 6 bases. The CDR3: CASSYSGQNTGELFF. The CDR3 region has the DNA TGTGCCAGCAGTTACTCGGGCCAGAACACCGGGGAGCTGTTTTTT.

The chain uses TRBV28 and TRBJ1-2, with no clear D. Germline CDR1 is MDHEN and CDR2 is SYDVKM. The CDR3 has 14 residues. Between the trimmed V and J ends, which lost 7 bases and 5 bases, there was a span of 17 bases. CDR3 amino acids: CASTPGGSVYGYTF. In DNA form, the CDR3 reads TGTGCCAGCACCCCGGGAGGTAGCGTGTATGGCTACACCTTC.

The gene calls are TRBV2 and TRBJ2-5; possible D gene TRBD2, 5 bases. The CDR3 is made up of 14 amino acids. CDR1 is SNHLY, CDR2 FYNNEI, per germline. The germline V and J ends were trimmed by 6 bases and 0 bases, with 11 bases remaining between them. The CDR3 DNA reads as TGTGCCAGCAGCCTTAGGGAGTACCAAGAGACCCAGTACTTC. Translation gives CASSLREYQETQYF.

V usage is TRBV6-5 and J usage is TRBJ2-7; TRBD1 agrees at 9 bases. Germline V gives CDR1 MNHEY, CDR2 SVGAGI. V dropped 7 bases and J dropped 0; count of bases not matched to a gene: 10. This CDR3 has 16 amino acids. As DNA, the CDR3 is TGTGCCAGCAATTCCGCCGGGACAGGGAGCTCCTACGAGCAGTACTTC. It encodes CASNSAGTGSSYEQYF.

This clonotype came up a few times. The rearrangement links TRBV4-3 to TRBJ1-4; D is possibly TRBD1 (6 bases). The V end lost 1 base, the J end lost 5 bases, and 11 bases lay between the germline ends. CDR3 length: 15 amino acids. From germline, CDR1 is LGHNA and CDR2 YSLEER. The CDR3, as DNA: TGCGCCAGCAGCCAAGGAACAGGGCAAAATGAAAAACTGTTTTTT. Translated, it gives CASSQGTGQNEKLFF.